Listed below are T cell receptor beta chains from one sample, sequenced in a study of regulatory T cells in long-lasting Graves disease. TCRdb re-derived calls from the multiplex PCR reads in MiXCR, one entry per CDR3 protein. The sample yields 350,000 to 450,000 distinct CDR3 sequences, 12% seen once. These same records also appear under a second study, on T cells in Graves' hyperthyroidism and ophthalmopathy.

The sequenced sample was peripheral blood mononuclear cells (PBMCs), obtained at new diagnosis, from a patient treated with antithyroid drugs. The receptors originated from a woman between 18 and 29 years old with Graves disease. Both conserved end residues are part of each CDR3. D genes are given only for firm matches. Clone size is stated in some rows and not others, as once, few, many or a class when expanded.

>NA|NA|TRBJ2-7|TRBV6-5
CASSYGDVLYEQYF
TGTGCCAGCAGTTACGGTGACGTATTGTACGAGCAGTACTTC
>NA|few|TRBJ2-5|TRBV9
CASSVGVAEETQYF
TGTGCCAGCAGCGTAGGAGTAGCGGAAGAGACCCAGTACTTC
>TRBD2|many|TRBJ2-7|TRBV5-6
CASSRTSGSLTSSYEQYF
TGTGCCAGCAGCCGGACTAGCGGGAGTCTCACAAGCTCCTACGAGCAGTACTTC
>NA|many|TRBJ2-3|TRBV7-2
CASSRPAFSADTQYF
TGTGCCAGCAGCCGACCGGCTTTCAGCGCAGATACGCAGTATTTT
>NA|few|TRBJ2-5|TRBV5-1
CASSRFGFQETQYF
TGCGCCAGCAGCCGGTTCGGGTTCCAAGAGACCCAGTACTTC
>NA|NA|TRBJ1-1|TRBV4-1
CASSPYLTGDTEAFF
TGCGCCAGCAGCCCGTACCTGACAGGAGACACTGAAGCTTTCTTT
>NA|many|TRBJ2-7|TRBV28
CASSFSRGLPRGYEQYF
TGTGCCAGCAGTTTCTCCCGGGGCCTCCCGCGGGGCTACGAGCAGTACTTC
>NA|few|TRBJ2-3|TRBV20-1
CSADPTQEDTQYF
TGCAGTGCCGACCCCACACAAGAGGATACGCAGTATTTT
>NA|NA|TRBJ2-3|TRBV6-2/TRBV6-3
CASRLQGVTDTQYF
TGTGCCAGCAGATTACAGGGAGTAACAGATACGCAGTATTTT
>NA|many|TRBJ2-1|TRBV20-1
CSARQRSYNEQFF
TGCAGTGCTAGGCAGCGGAGCTACAATGAGCAGTTCTTC
>TRBD1|many|TRBJ2-5|TRBV15
CATSRERQGQETQYF
TGTGCCACCAGCAGAGAACGACAGGGCCAAGAGACCCAGTACTTC
>NA|NA|TRBJ2-1|TRBV24-1
CATSDGDYNEQFF
TGTGCCACCAGTGATGGCGATTACAATGAGCAGTTCTTC
>NA|many|TRBJ1-1|TRBV7-8
CASSSGPTRVAFF
TGTGCCAGCAGCTCGGGACCCACGAGGGTAGCTTTCTTT
>NA|many|TRBJ2-7|TRBV6-2/TRBV6-3
CASSYSLGAEYEQYF
TGTGCCAGCAGTTACTCTTTGGGGGCCGAGTACGAGCAGTACTTC
>TRBD2|NA|TRBJ2-7|TRBV20-1
CSAYGVSSGEQYF
TGCAGTGCCTATGGGGTGTCTAGCGGAGAGCAGTACTTC
>TRBD1|many|TRBJ1-1|TRBV6-1
CASSETGFMNTEAFF
TGTGCCAGCAGTGAGACAGGGTTCATGAACACTGAAGCTTTCTTT
>TRBD1|many|TRBJ2-6|TRBV9
CASSGRTGPYSGANVLTF
TGTGCCAGCAGCGGACGGACAGGGCCCTACTCTGGGGCCAACGTCCTGACTTTC
>NA|few|TRBJ2-5|TRBV24-1
CATSDPQRGETQYF
TGTGCCACCAGTGATCCTCAGAGAGGAGAGACCCAGTACTTC
>NA|many|TRBJ2-5|TRBV4-1
CASSLVAMGKETQYF
TGCGCCAGCAGCCTTGTGGCGATGGGGAAAGAGACCCAGTACTTC
>NA|many|TRBJ2-5|TRBV10-3
CAIMCGLTIFREEETQYF
TGTGCCATCATGTGCGGACTTACAATCTTTAGGGAAGAAGAGACCCAGTACTTC
>TRBD1|many|TRBJ1-1|TRBV5-1
CASSLDRGMNTEAFF
TGCGCCAGCAGCCTGGACAGGGGCATGAACACTGAAGCTTTCTTT
>TRBD2|few|TRBJ2-1|TRBV6-1
CASSPLGLAGDEKTYSYNEQFF
TGTGCCAGCAGTCCTTTGGGACTAGCGGGAGACGAAAAAACCTACTCCTACAATGAGCAGTTCTTC
>NA|many|TRBJ2-2|TRBV19
CASIRQNTGELFF
TGTGCCAGTATTAGACAGAACACCGGGGAGCTGTTTTTT
>NA|NA|TRBJ1-2|TRBV28
CASSLQSTYGYTF
TGTGCCAGCAGTTTACAGTCCACTTATGGCTACACCTTC
>NA|NA|TRBJ2-7|TRBV18
CASSHGSASWIHEQYF
TGTGCCAGCTCACATGGCTCGGCCTCATGGATCCACGAGCAGTACTTC
>TRBD2|many|TRBJ2-5|TRBV12-3/TRBV12-4
CASSGPTSGGRGTQYF
TGTGCCAGCAGTGGACCGACTAGCGGGGGGCGGGGGACCCAGTACTTC
>NA|many|TRBJ2-1|TRBV12-3/TRBV12-4
CASSPSHEQFF
TGTGCCAGCAGCCCAAGCCACGAGCAGTTCTTC
>NA|NA|TRBJ2-2|TRBV20-1
CSARDWRPRNTGELFF
TGCAGTGCTAGAGATTGGAGACCCAGAAACACCGGGGAGCTGTTTTTT
>NA|NA|TRBJ2-1|TRBV4-3
CASSQEVDGSSYNEQFF
TGCGCCAGCAGCCAAGAAGTAGACGGGAGCTCCTACAATGAGCAGTTCTTC
>NA|NA|TRBJ1-2|TRBV5-1
CASSLQPGTDYGYTF
TGCGCCAGCAGCCTACAACCCGGGACGGACTATGGCTACACCTTC
>NA|many|TRBJ1-2|TRBV20-1
CSAQQGSYGYTF
TGCAGTGCTCAGCAGGGTAGCTATGGCTACACCTTC
>NA|NA|TRBJ1-6|TRBV20-1
CSAPLQGNNSPLHF
TGCAGTGCTCCATTACAGGGAAATAATTCACCCCTCCACTTT
>TRBD1|many|TRBJ1-1|TRBV29-1
CSAGTGDYTEAFF
TGCAGCGCCGGGACAGGGGATTACACTGAAGCTTTCTTT
>TRBD2|once|TRBJ2-7|TRBV12-3/TRBV12-4
CASSRTSGRAYEQYF
TGTGCCAGCAGCCGAACTAGCGGGAGGGCCTACGAGCAGTACTTC
>NA|few|TRBJ1-1|TRBV4-1
CASSQGPDHSTEAFF
TGCGCCAGCAGCCAAGGGCCGGACCACAGTACTGAAGCTTTCTTT
>TRBD2|NA|TRBJ2-1|TRBV12-3/TRBV12-4
CASSWALAGANEQFF
TGTGCCAGCAGTTGGGCACTAGCGGGAGCCAATGAGCAGTTCTTC
>TRBD2|many|TRBJ2-2|TRBV2
CASTNTGGTGELFF
TGTGCCAGCACCAATACGGGGGGCACCGGGGAGCTGTTTTTT
>NA|NA|TRBJ2-3|TRBV10-1
CASSDYGGLTDTQYF
TGCGCCAGCAGTGACTACGGAGGACTCACAGATACGCAGTATTTT
>NA|many|TRBJ1-6|TRBV7-8
CASSPRRAGSSSPLHF
TGTGCCAGCAGCCCCCGGCGGGCAGGGTCGAGCTCACCCCTCCACTTT
>NA|many|TRBJ2-7|TRBV7-8
CASSRFEGPYEQYF
TGTGCCAGCAGCCGCTTTGAGGGTCCTTACGAGCAGTACTTC
>NA|many|TRBJ2-2|TRBV3-1
CASSQAVASRNTGELFF
TGTGCCAGCAGCCAAGCCGTCGCAAGTCGGAACACCGGGGAGCTGTTTTTT
>TRBD2|few|TRBJ2-1|TRBV15
CATSRGSGRGDEQFF
TGTGCCACCAGCAGAGGTAGCGGGAGGGGCGATGAGCAGTTCTTC
>NA|many|TRBJ2-5|TRBV7-9
CASSFFSLFVVAQETQYF
TGTGCCAGCAGCTTTTTCAGCTTGTTTGTGGTGGCTCAAGAGACCCAGTACTTC
>TRBD2|many|TRBJ2-1|TRBV6-1
CASSPVERGGSYNEQFF
TGTGCCAGCAGTCCGGTAGAGCGGGGGGGCTCCTACAATGAGCAGTTCTTC
>TRBD1|few|TRBJ1-6|TRBV5-1
CASRRTGDTLSNSPLHF
TGCGCCAGCAGAAGGACAGGGGACACTTTGTCAAATTCACCCCTCCACTTT
>NA|many|TRBJ2-1|TRBV5-6
CASSFYAYLPRNEQFF
TGTGCCAGCAGCTTTTACGCGTACCTTCCAAGGAATGAGCAGTTCTTC
>NA|many|TRBJ2-5|TRBV3-1
CASSQVRDFQETQYF
TGTGCCAGCAGCCAAGTCCGGGACTTCCAAGAGACCCAGTACTTC
>NA|many|TRBJ2-1|TRBV28
CASSARVFAHNEQFF
TGTGCCAGCAGTGCCAGGGTGTTTGCACACAATGAGCAGTTCTTC
>NA|few|TRBJ1-4|TRBV5-1
CASSLASNEKLFF
TGCGCCAGCAGCTTGGCAAGTAATGAAAAACTGTTTTTT
>NA|many|TRBJ2-5|TRBV11-2
CASSPSLGSPETQYF
TGTGCCAGCAGCCCGAGTCTGGGGAGCCCGGAGACCCAGTACTTC
>TRBD1|few|TRBJ1-1|TRBV6-2/TRBV6-3
CASSYLTRRDSEAFF
TGTGCCAGCAGTTACTTGACTAGGAGGGACAGTGAAGCTTTCTTT
>NA|many|TRBJ2-3|TRBV29-1
CPRPGDTQYF
TGCCCGCGGCCCGGGGATACGCAGTATTTT
>NA|many|TRBJ2-2|TRBV11-3
CASSFRGLNGELFF
TGTGCCAGCAGCTTTCGGGGGCTCAACGGGGAGCTGTTTTTT
>TRBD2|many|TRBJ2-3|TRBV24-1
CATSTSGSGPDTQYF
TGTGCCACCTCTACTAGCGGGAGTGGTCCAGATACGCAGTATTTT
>NA|many|TRBJ1-5|TRBV2
CASSRLGPYSGGNQPQHF
TGTGCCAGCAGTCGATTGGGACCATACTCGGGTGGCAATCAGCCCCAGCATTTT